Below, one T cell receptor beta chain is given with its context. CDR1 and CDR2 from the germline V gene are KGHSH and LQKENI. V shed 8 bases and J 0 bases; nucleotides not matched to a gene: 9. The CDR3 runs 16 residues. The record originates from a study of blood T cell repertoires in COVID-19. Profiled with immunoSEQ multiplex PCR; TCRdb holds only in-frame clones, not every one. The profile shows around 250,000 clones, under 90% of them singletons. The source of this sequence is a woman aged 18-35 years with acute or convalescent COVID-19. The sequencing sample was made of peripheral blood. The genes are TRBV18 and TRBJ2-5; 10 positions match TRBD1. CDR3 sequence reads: CASAQPGQGNQETQYF. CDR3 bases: TGTGCCAGCGCCCAACCGGGACAGGGGAACCAAGAGACCCAGTACTTC.